This T cell receptor (beta chain) was sequenced for a study of blood T cell repertoires in COVID-19. The wider study: COVID-19 samples, acute and convalescent, were from the United States, Italy and Spain.

The assay was immunoSEQ multiplex PCR, and TCRdb's table has in-frame clones only and misses some. The data contain nearly 400,000 clones, 89% of them singletons. V shed 4 bases, J shed 13 bases, and the junction held 8 bases outside the gene matches. The length of the CDR3 is 13 residues. The V gene's germline CDR1 is GTSNPN and CDR2 SVGIG (reference sequence). This clonotype was obtained from a woman aged 25 to 39 who had recovered from COVID-19. The chain has TRBV30 and TRBJ1-6, with 9 bases aligning to TRBD1. The sequencing input was PBMCs or T cells enriched from blood (not recorded which). Here the CDR3 reads CAWNRGPTLPLHF. The CDR3 DNA is TGTGCCTGGAACAGGGGGCCTACTCTCCCCCTCCACTTT.